The 21 T cell receptor beta chains below come from one sample, sequenced in a study of low-dose radiotherapy and immunotherapy resistance in tumors. Described time point: before trial treatment. Both TCRalpha and TCRbeta chains were reverse transcribed with V-gene-specific primers. PCR amplification of the TCRs was performed with Phusion for approximately 20 PCR cycles, and it relied on a constant-region primer together with a V-primer adapter. TCRdb itself ran the reads through MiXCR, one entry per CDR3 protein. The table lists fewer than 90,000 distinct CDR3 sequences, approximately 31% of them singletons. The source was PBMCs, collected before treatment. Source of these receptors: a female donor with ovarian cancer.

The chain has TRBV10-3 and TRBJ2-7; no definite D call. The germline CDR1 and CDR2 sequences are ENHRY and SYGVKD. The CDR3 covers 14 residues. The V and J ends lost 4 bases and 0 bases respectively, with 10 bases between them. This CDR3 reads CAISALGSSYEQYF. In DNA, the CDR3 is TGTGCCATCAGTGCACTGGGAAGCTCCTACGAGCAGTACTTC.

This clonotype was detected many times. V and J are TRBV28 and TRBJ2-3, with D tentatively TRBD2 (5 bases). Germline V lookup: CDR1 MDHEN, CDR2 SYDVKM. The CDR3 spans 15 residues. V was cut by 5 bases and J by 2 bases, with 14 bases left in between. CDR3 in amino acids: CASSLFGSVTDTQYF. Written as DNA, the CDR3 is TGTGCCAGCAGTCTCTTTGGGAGCGTCACAGATACGCAGTATTTT.

The chain combines TRBV13 with TRBJ2-7; D might be TRBD1 (5 bases). V was clipped by 3 bases and J by 6 bases, with 15 bases between them. Germline V gene data show CDR1 as PRHDT and CDR2 as FYEKMQ (reference sequence). The CDR3 contains 14 residues. CDR3 residues: CASSLPGPGGEQYF. In DNA form, the CDR3 reads TGTGCCAGCAGCTTGCCAGGGCCGGGTGGCGAGCAGTACTTC.

CDR3 protein: CASSPRGRDSSSYEQYF. In DNA form, the CDR3 reads TGTGCCAGCAGCCCTCGAGGGCGGGATTCAAGCTCCTACGAGCAGTACTTC. The chain is built from TRBV3-1 and TRBJ2-7; maybe TRBD2 (6 bases). The CDR3 loop spans 17 amino acids. Trimming pared 4 bases from V and 0 bases from J, leaving 19 bases between. Germline lookup yields CDR1 LGHDT and CDR2 YNNKEL (reference sequence).

This clonotype has at least ten counts. The V gene is TRBV19, the J gene TRBJ2-1; 10 nucleotides align to TRBD2. There are 15 residues in the CDR3. Germline CDR1 is LNHDA and CDR2 is SQIVND (reference sequence). V lost 6 bases, J lost 4 bases, and 6 bases stayed unmatched. The chain's CDR3 is CASRSGTSAYNEQFF. The CDR3 DNA sequence: TGTGCCAGTAGGTCCGGGACTAGCGCTTACAATGAGCAGTTCTTC.

This clonotype was seen many times. V gene TRBV30 combines with J gene TRBJ2-2; weak D call: TRBD2 (6 bases). This CDR3 is 13 amino acids long. V lost 5 bases and J lost 7, with 14 bases in between. In germline, CDR1 is GTSNPN, CDR2 SVGIG (reference sequence). CDR3 in amino acids: CAWGEEVHGELFF. The CDR3 DNA reads TGTGCCTGGGGGGAGGAGGTCCACGGGGAGCTGTTTTTT.

This clonotype was counted a single time. This chain connects TRBV6-2 or TRBV6-3 to TRBJ1-2, with 7 bases lining up with TRBD1. V shed 6 bases, J shed 7 bases, and the junction held 8 bases outside the gene matches. The germline V gene has CDR1 MNHEY and CDR2 SVGEGT. This CDR3 region has 13 residues. CDR3 residues: CASSLKGAGGYTF. The DNA for the CDR3 is TGTGCCAGCAGCCTCAAGGGGGCAGGTGGCTACACCTTC.

The rearrangement uses TRBV5-1 and TRBJ2-1; possibly TRBD2 for D (6 bases). CDR1 is SGHRS, CDR2 YFSETQ, per germline. Trimming pared 3 bases from V and 10 bases from J, leaving 20 bases between. The CDR3 consists of 15 residues. CDR3 loop: CASSWTGDFRVEQFF. In DNA form, the CDR3 reads TGCGCCAGCAGCTGGACGGGGGACTTCAGGGTAGAGCAGTTCTTC.

V usage is TRBV5-1 and J usage is TRBJ2-7, with TRBD2 as a possible D gene (5 bases). The CDR3 is 14 amino acids. Germline V gives CDR1 SGHRS, CDR2 YFSETQ. Trimming pared 4 bases from V and 0 bases from J, leaving 11 bases between. The CDR3 DNA sequence: TGCGCCAGCAGCCATTCGGGGTCCTCCTACGAGCAGTACTTC. Encoded protein: CASSHSGSSYEQYF.

This clonotype occurred many times. V usage is TRBV29-1 and J usage is TRBJ1-5; D is perhaps TRBD1 (5 bases). In germline, CDR1 is SQVTM, CDR2 ANQGSEA. This CDR3 is built from 14 residues. The V end lost 0 bases, the J end lost 4 bases, and 10 bases lay between the germline ends. CDR3 residues: CSVEDSPGNQPQHF. The CDR3, as DNA: TGCAGCGTTGAAGATAGCCCAGGGAATCAGCCCCAGCATTTT.

This clonotype was detected ten times or more. The rearrangement uses TRBV19 and TRBJ1-2; 7 bases map to TRBD1. This CDR3 has 15 amino acids. V dropped 5 bases and J dropped 7; count of bases not matched to a gene: 13. Germline CDR1 LNHDA, CDR2 SQIVND (reference sequence). In DNA form, the CDR3 reads TGTGCCAGTAGTCAACCCTTGAGGACAGGCCGTGGCTACACCTTC. Its translation: CASSQPLRTGRGYTF.

This clonotype was observed at least ten times. The V gene is TRBV7-9, the J gene TRBJ2-6, with D hard to call. The germline V gene encodes CDR1 SEHNR and CDR2 FQNEAQ (reference sequence). CDR3 length: 16 residues. V gave up 2 bases and J gave up 1 base, with 9 bases separating them. The CDR3 DNA reads TGTGCCAGCAGCTTAAGGGAAGGATCTGGGGCCAACGTCCTGACTTTC. This sequence encodes CASSLREGSGANVLTF.

This clonotype was seen ten or more times. The chain is built from TRBV7-2 and TRBJ1-1; D ambiguous. The germline V gene has CDR1 SGHTA and CDR2 FQGNSA. Trimming pared 1 base from V and 7 bases from J, leaving 7 bases between. This CDR3 is 12 amino acids long. The CDR3 DNA reads TGTGCCAGCAGCTTAGAAACGGGTGAAGCTTTCTTT. Amino acids: CASSLETGEAFF. The full variable domain, its missing parts supplied by reference TRBV7-2 and TRBJ1-1, is GAGVSQSPSNKVTEKGKDVELRCDPISGHTALYWYRQSLGQGLEFLIYFQGNSAPDKSGLPSDRFSAERTGGSVSTLTIQRTQQEDSAVYLCASSLETGEAFFGQGTRLTVV.

V gene TRBV7-2 combines with J gene TRBJ1-1, with no clear D. V lost 3 bases and J 0 bases, leaving 8 bases between the germline ends. The CDR3 sequence is 14 residues long. Germline V gene lookup returns CDR1 SGHTA and CDR2 FQGNSA. The CDR3: CASSFAGMNTEAFF. CDR3 sequence (DNA): TGTGCCAGCAGCTTTGCGGGCATGAACACTGAAGCTTTCTTT. Based on the CDR3 plus reference TRBV7-2 and TRBJ1-1, the full variable domain is GAGVSQSPSNKVTEKGKDVELRCDPISGHTALYWYRQSLGQGLEFLIYFQGNSAPDKSGLPSDRFSAERTGGSVSTLTIQRTQQEDSAVYLCASSFAGMNTEAFFGQGTRLTVV.

The chain uses TRBV27 and TRBJ1-4; a weak D match, TRBD1 (5 bases). Germline V gives CDR1 MNHEY, CDR2 SMNVEV (reference sequence). V was pared by 1 base and J by 7 bases, with 10 bases between. The CDR3 covers 14 residues. The CDR3 DNA reads as TGTGCCAGCAGTTTATTCCCAGGGTTTGAAAAACTGTTTTTT. Translated, it gives CASSLFPGFEKLFF.

The table lists this clonotype with many counts. The rearrangement joins TRBV20-1 to TRBJ2-5; D gene uncertain. CDR1 and CDR2 from the germline V gene are DFQATT and SNEGSKA (reference sequence). The CDR3 runs to 11 residues. The V and J ends lost 6 bases and 4 bases respectively, with 9 bases between them. The CDR3 sequence is CSAVLGETQYF. The CDR3 nucleotides read TGCAGTGCGGTCCTCGGAGAGACCCAGTACTTC.

This clonotype was picked up many times. The chain joins TRBV5-5 to TRBJ2-7; the match to TRBD2 covers 7 bases. V dropped 6 bases and J dropped 0; count of bases not matched to a gene: 3. The germline CDR1 and CDR2 sequences are SGHKS and YYEKEE (reference sequence). The CDR3 totals 13 residues. The CDR3 DNA sequence: TGTGCCAGCACTAGCGGAAACTCCTACGAGCAGTACTTC. Translating gives CASTSGNSYEQYF.

V gene TRBV6-5 combines with J gene TRBJ2-1; TRBD2 is a possible D gene (5 bases). The CDR3 loop spans 14 amino acids. With 7 bases removed from V and 2 bases from J, the gap between germline ends came to 12 bases. Germline CDR1 reads MNHEY; CDR2 reads SVGAGI. The CDR3 loop reads CASKPNGAYNEQFF. DNA for the CDR3: TGTGCCAGCAAGCCCAACGGGGCCTACAATGAGCAGTTCTTC.

The V gene is TRBV20-1, the J gene TRBJ2-3, with TRBD2 matching over 7 bases. In germline, CDR1 is DFQATT, CDR2 SNEGSKA (reference sequence). V lost 5 bases, J lost 1 base, and 6 bases stayed unmatched. The length of the CDR3 is 14 residues. CDR3 sequence reads: CSAGAGAGTDTQYF. As DNA, the CDR3 is TGCAGTGCTGGCGCGGGAGCCGGCACAGATACGCAGTATTTT.

There are many counts of this clonotype. The V gene is TRBV10-3, the J gene TRBJ2-5, with no clear D. The V and J ends lost 4 bases and 5 bases respectively, with 8 bases between them. Germline CDR1 is ENHRY and CDR2 is SYGVKD. The CDR3 length is 12 residues. CDR3 residues: CAISGYAETQYF. CDR3 DNA: TGTGCCATCAGTGGCTACGCGGAGACCCAGTACTTC.

This clonotype was seen once. V and J are TRBV2 and TRBJ2-2; TRBD1 matches at 7 bases. The CDR3 runs 15 residues. Trimming removed 8 bases from V and 1 base from J; junction bases left unmatched: 7. From germline, CDR1 is SNHLY and CDR2 FYNNEI. The CDR3 nucleotides read TGTGCCAGCCGACGGGACAGTCAGAACACCGGGGAGCTGTTTTTT. The encoded protein is CASRRDSQNTGELFF.